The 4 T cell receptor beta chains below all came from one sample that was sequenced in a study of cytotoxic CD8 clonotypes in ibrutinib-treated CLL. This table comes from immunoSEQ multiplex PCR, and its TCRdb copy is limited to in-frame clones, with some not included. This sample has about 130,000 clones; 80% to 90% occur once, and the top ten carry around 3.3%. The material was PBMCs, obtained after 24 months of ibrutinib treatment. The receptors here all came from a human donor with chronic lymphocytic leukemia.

The CDR3 nucleotides read TGTGCCATCAGCGAGGGGCTAGCGGGGGGGCCTTGGGACACCGGGGAGCTGTTTTTT. It translates to CAISEGLAGGPWDTGELFF. The chain combines TRBV10-3 with TRBJ2-2; 12 bases fit TRBD2. The germline CDR1 and CDR2 sequences are ENHRY and SYGVKD. Trimming at V came to 6 bases and at J to 3 bases, leaving 14 bases not matched to a gene. The CDR3 has 19 residues.

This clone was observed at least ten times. DNA of the CDR3: TGTGCCAGCAGCCGTACTAACCCAGGAAGCTCCTATAATTCACCCCTCCACTTT. Protein sequence: CASSRTNPGSSYNSPLHF. The V and J genes are TRBV7-9 and TRBJ1-6; D is undetermined. CDR3 length: 18 amino acids. The V end lost 5 bases, the J end lost 0 bases, and 17 bases lay between the germline ends. Per germline, CDR1 SEHNR and CDR2 FQNEAQ (reference sequence).

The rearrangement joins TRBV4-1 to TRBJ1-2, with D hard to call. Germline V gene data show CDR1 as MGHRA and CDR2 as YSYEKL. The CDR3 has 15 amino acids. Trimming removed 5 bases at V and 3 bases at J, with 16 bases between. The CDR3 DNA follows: TGCGCCAGCAGCTTCTCAATGGGTTTTGACTATGGCTACACCTTC. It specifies CASSFSMGFDYGYTF.

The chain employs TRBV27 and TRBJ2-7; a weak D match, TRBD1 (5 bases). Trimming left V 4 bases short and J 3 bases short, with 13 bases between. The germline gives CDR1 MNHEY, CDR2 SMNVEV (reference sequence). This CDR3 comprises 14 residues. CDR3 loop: CASSWGLGDYEQYF. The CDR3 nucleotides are TGTGCCAGCAGTTGGGGCCTTGGGGACTACGAGCAGTACTTC.